A single sample is the source of the 26 T cell receptor beta chains below, sequenced in a study of blood T cell repertoires in COVID-19. TCRdb's table, derived via immunoSEQ multiplex PCR, lists solely in-frame clones and lacks some. The sample lists 150,000 to 200,000 clones, around 82% occurring once. Specimen: peripheral blood. The receptors derive from a human donor with acute or convalescent COVID-19. The donor label of this sample is uncertain.

The genes are TRBV18 and TRBJ1-5; D remains ambiguous. The germline V and J ends were trimmed by 4 bases and 2 bases, with 21 bases remaining between them. CDR1 is KGHSH, CDR2 LQKENI, per germline. The CDR3 runs 18 residues. For the CDR3, the DNA is TGTGCCAGCTCACGTTTATCGCCCGAGGGCAAAGGCAATCAGCCCCAGCATTTT. This sequence encodes CASSRLSPEGKGNQPQHF.

In DNA, the CDR3 is TGTGCCAGCGGGTCGGTAGCGGAGTTCTTC. Translation gives CASGSVAEFF. The rearrangement links TRBV6-5 to TRBJ2-1; D may be TRBD2 (6 bases). Trimming stripped 8 bases from V and 14 bases from J, with 13 bases between. This CDR3 comprises 10 residues. Germline assignment: CDR1 MNHEY and CDR2 SVGAGI.

Only one count was recorded for this clone. This sequence joins TRBV6-2 or TRBV6-3 and TRBJ2-7; D perhaps matches TRBD2 (5 bases). The CDR3 contains 12 residues. V lost 1 base and J lost 6, with 7 bases in between. Germline V lookup: CDR1 MNHEY, CDR2 SVGEGT. The CDR3 DNA reads as TGTGCCAGCAGTTACTTTGGGAGCGAGCAGTACTTC. This translates into CASSYFGSEQYF.

Worth noting for this clone: Its ends do not fully match the called genes, so a read error is possible. The gene calls are TRBV3-1 (or the pseudogene TRBV3-2) and TRBJ1-2, with a tentative D call TRBD1 (5 bases). The CDR3 length is 15 residues. Germline values: CDR1 LGHDT, CDR2 YNNKEL (reference sequence). The CDR3 region is CASSQGREGRYGCTF. The CDR3 DNA reads as TGTGCCAGCAGCCAAGGCCGGGAGGGGAGGTATGGCTGCACCTTC.

The chain uses TRBV3-1 (or the pseudogene TRBV3-2) and TRBJ2-5; 11 bases map to TRBD2. CDR3 length: 19 amino acids. CDR1 is LGHDT and CDR2 is YNNKEL in the germline V gene (reference sequence). The V and J ends lost 4 bases and 1 base, in that order; junction bases with no gene match: 14. The CDR3 protein is CASSPSRLAGGTFQETQYF. CDR3 nucleotide sequence: TGTGCCAGCAGCCCCTCGAGGCTAGCGGGGGGAACCTTCCAAGAGACCCAGTACTTC.

The chain couples TRBV5-1 to TRBJ2-5; D may be TRBD2 (6 bases). The V gene's germline CDR1 is SGHRS and CDR2 YFSETQ. The CDR3 is made up of 16 amino acids. V gave up 0 bases and J gave up 2 bases, with 14 bases separating them. CDR3 bases: TGCGCCAGCAGCTTGGTCGGGGGATGGCGGCAAGAGACCCAGTACTTC. Amino acid sequence: CASSLVGGWRQETQYF.

The rearrangement links TRBV30 to TRBJ1-5; D not resolved. The CDR3 loop spans 13 amino acids. V was clipped by 0 bases and J by 5 bases, with 8 bases between them. The germline V gene has CDR1 GTSNPN and CDR2 SVGIG (reference sequence). CDR3 residues: CAWSVLRDQPQHF. The CDR3 region has the DNA TGTGCCTGGAGTGTCTTGAGGGATCAGCCCCAGCATTTT.

In its sample, this clone was seen once. This chain connects TRBV30 to TRBJ1-5; 9 positions agree with TRBD1. The V segment lost 2 bases and the J segment 2 bases; nucleotides outside the gene matches: 7. The length of the CDR3 is 16 residues. Germline assignment: CDR1 GTSNPN and CDR2 SVGIG (reference sequence). This chain's CDR3 is CAWSYRGLDRNQPQHF. The CDR3, as DNA: TGTGCCTGGAGTTACAGGGGGCTCGATCGCAATCAGCCCCAGCATTTT.

This chain uses TRBV3-1 (or the pseudogene TRBV3-2) with TRBJ1-1, with 9 bases that match TRBD1. The CDR3 covers 13 residues. The V gene's germline CDR1 is LGHDT and CDR2 YNNKEL (reference sequence). Trimming cost V 5 bases and J 6 bases; bases outside gene matches: 4. The CDR3: CASSSQGAAEAFF. CDR3 nucleotide sequence: TGTGCCAGCAGCTCACAGGGGGCCGCTGAAGCTTTCTTT.

V and J are TRBV7-2 and TRBJ1-2, with D possibly matching TRBD1 (6 bases). V lost 5 bases, J lost 8 bases, and 21 bases lay in between. The germline CDR1 and CDR2 sequences are SGHTA and FQGNSA. This CDR3 is 15 amino acids long. The chain's CDR3 is CASSIDRTDPGGYTF. In DNA, the CDR3 is TGTGCCAGCAGCATAGACCGGACAGATCCCGGGGGCTACACCTTC.

The genes are TRBV7-9 and TRBJ1-6; D may be TRBD1 (6 bases). This CDR3 has 14 amino acids. Trimming removed 8 bases at V and 5 bases at J, with 13 bases between. Germline V gene sequence: CDR1 SEHNR, CDR2 FQNEAQ (reference sequence). The CDR3 sequence is CASREGGNNSPLHF. The DNA for the CDR3 is TGTGCCAGCCGGGAAGGGGGTAATAATTCACCCCTCCACTTT.

A single count supports this clone. The CDR3 DNA is TGTGCCAGCAGCGTAGATCAGGCAAGTGAGCAGTTCTTC. Amino acids: CASSVDQASEQFF. The chain has TRBV9 and TRBJ2-1, with D unclear. The germline CDR1 and CDR2 sequences are SGDLS and YYNGEE. The CDR3 is 13 amino acids. The V end was cut by 0 bases, the J end by 9 bases, with 10 bases between.

This chain uses TRBV11-1 with TRBJ2-2; 7 bases fit TRBD2. The CDR3 sequence is 16 residues long. Germline V lookup: CDR1 SGHAT, CDR2 FQDESV (reference sequence). The V and J ends lost 2 bases and 8 bases, in that order; junction bases with no gene match: 11. The CDR3 loop reads CASSLTAGFPFGELFF. The CDR3 DNA follows: TGTGCCAGCAGCTTAACAGCGGGATTCCCCTTTGGGGAGCTGTTTTTT.

The V gene is TRBV28, the J gene TRBJ2-6, with unresolved D. The V gene's germline CDR1 is MDHEN and CDR2 SYDVKM. The CDR3 has 18 residues. Trimming took 7 bases from V and 0 from J, leaving 19 bases between them. DNA for the CDR3: TGTGCCAGCACCAAGTCCTCTATAGGAGACTCTGGGGCCAACGTCCTGACTTTC. The encoded protein is CASTKSSIGDSGANVLTF.

This clone was detected a few times. The V call is TRBV2, the J call TRBJ1-2; D is uncertain. V shed 7 bases and J shed 1 base, with 13 bases lying between them. The CDR3 extends over 14 amino acids. Per germline, CDR1 SNHLY and CDR2 FYNNEI. The CDR3 DNA follows: TGTGCCAGCACGAGAGGGATTAGTAACTATGGCTACACCTTC. Translation: CASTRGISNYGYTF.

This chain links TRBV19 with TRBJ2-1, with D possibly matching TRBD1 (6 bases). The germline V gene has CDR1 LNHDA and CDR2 SQIVND (reference sequence). V lost 6 bases to trimming and J lost 7 bases, with 16 bases between them. The CDR3 sequence is 14 residues long. CDR3 DNA: TGTGCCAGTAGCCTCACAGGGAGTCGAAATGAGCAGTTCTTC. Translated, it gives CASSLTGSRNEQFF.

The V and J genes are TRBV6-5 and TRBJ2-7; 10 bases fit TRBD1. Germline V CDR1 and CDR2: MNHEY, SVGAGI. This CDR3 is 15 amino acids long. V was clipped by 1 base and J by 5 bases; unmatched bases: 5. CDR3 in amino acids: CASSYLDRGSHEQYF. For the CDR3, the DNA is TGTGCCAGCAGTTACTTGGACAGGGGGTCCCACGAGCAGTACTTC.

V gene TRBV27 combines with J gene TRBJ2-1, with 10 nucleotides matching TRBD1. Germline lookup yields CDR1 MNHEY and CDR2 SMNVEV (reference sequence). This CDR3 region has 15 residues. V lost 5 bases and J lost 8; bases outside the gene matches: 9. The CDR3 sequence: CASSLPDRGAHEQFF. The CDR3 DNA reads as TGTGCCAGCAGTCTCCCGGACAGGGGGGCCCATGAGCAGTTCTTC.

The chain is built from TRBV25-1 and TRBJ1-6, with TRBD1 matching 7 bases. The CDR3 runs 14 residues. The germline gives CDR1 MGHDK, CDR2 SYGVNS. The V gene end was trimmed by 7 bases and the J gene end by 9 bases; junction bases not matched to a gene: 9. CDR3 residues: CASNPGQESSPLHF. CDR3 nucleotides: TGTGCCAGCAACCCAGGACAGGAGAGTTCACCCCTCCACTTT.

This chain joins TRBV27 and TRBJ2-7; 8 nucleotides match TRBD1. J lost 5 bases, V lost 5 bases, and 8 bases had no gene match. CDR3 size: 14 residues. Germline V gene data show CDR1 as MNHEY and CDR2 as SMNVEV (reference sequence). CDR3 sequence: CASSTRGPRDEQYF. CDR3 DNA sequence: TGTGCCAGCAGTACCAGGGGGCCTAGGGACGAGCAGTACTTC.

This clone appeared once. The chain carries TRBV13 and TRBJ1-3, with 8 bases aligning to TRBD1. Germline V CDR1 and CDR2: PRHDT, FYEKMQ (reference sequence). V lost 5 bases to trimming and J lost 0 bases; unmatched junction nucleotides: 18. This CDR3 has 20 residues. The DNA of the CDR3 is TGTGCCAGCAGCGTAGTGGGACAGGACATCTTATTATACTCTGGAAACACCATATATTTT. Translated: CASSVVGQDILLYSGNTIYF.

In DNA form, the CDR3 reads TGTGCCAGCAGCACTCGACAGGGGAAAGAGACCCAGTACTTC. Its translation: CASSTRQGKETQYF. V is TRBV7-9 and J is TRBJ2-5, with TRBD1 matching over 8 bases. Losses at the gene ends were 5 bases for V and 3 bases for J; bases not matched to a gene: 5. There are 14 residues in the CDR3. Per germline, CDR1 SEHNR and CDR2 FQNEAQ (reference sequence).

The sample holds many counts of this clone. The chain joins TRBV6-4 to TRBJ2-2; 7 bases line up with TRBD2. The CDR3 extends over 16 amino acids. The V gene's germline CDR1 is MRHNA and CDR2 SNTAGT. With V trimmed by 4 bases and J by 3 bases, 8 bases remained unmatched. The CDR3 nucleotides are TGTGCCAGCAGTGTTCGGCTAGCGGCTGACACCGGGGAGCTGTTTTTT. The encoded protein is CASSVRLAADTGELFF.

V is TRBV5-8 and J is TRBJ1-1; 11 bases agree with TRBD1. Per germline, CDR1 SGHTS and CDR2 YDEGEE. There are 14 residues in the CDR3. With 4 bases clipped from V and 3 bases from J, the junction kept 2 bases outside the gene matches. CDR3 coding DNA: TGTGCCAGCAGCCGGGACAGGGGGGACACTGAAGCTTTCTTT. Translating it yields CASSRDRGDTEAFF.

V gene TRBV5-1 combines with J gene TRBJ2-2; TRBD2 agrees at 12 bases. With V trimmed by 7 bases and J by 0 bases, 7 bases remained unmatched. The CDR3 sequence is 17 residues long. The germline gives CDR1 SGHRS, CDR2 YFSETQ. The CDR3 DNA reads as TGCGCCAGCTCACTAGCGGGGGGCACCCCGAACACCGGGGAGCTGTTTTTT. Amino acid sequence: CASSLAGGTPNTGELFF.

This rearrangement joins TRBV7-8 to TRBJ2-2; 7 bases are shared with TRBD2. The CDR3 has 15 amino acids. V shed 5 bases and J 4 bases; nucleotides not matched to a gene: 7. Germline V lookup: CDR1 SGHVS, CDR2 FQNEAQ. The CDR3: CASSLREGPTGELFF. The CDR3 DNA reads as TGTGCCAGCAGCCTGAGGGAGGGACCCACCGGGGAGCTGTTTTTT.